The 10 T cell receptor beta chains presented below share a single source sample, sequenced in a study of T-cell reconstitution after alpha-beta-depleted transplantation in children. TCRbeta library construction was performed incorporating unique molecular identifiers. TCRdb re-called the PCR reads through MiXCR, storing one row per CDR3 protein. The sample lists 200,000 to 300,000 distinct CDR3 sequences; about 12% were seen once. Sequences were derived from PBMCs from the stem cell graft donor, sampled from the stem cell graft. These receptors all stem from a human donor who donated a stem cell graft to a child with acute lymphoblastic leukemia.

This clonotype occurred a few times. The chain's CDR3 is CSARLGLAGAPSYEQYF. The CDR3 DNA reads TGCAGTGCACGGCTGGGACTAGCGGGGGCCCCCTCCTACGAGCAGTACTTC. The V gene is TRBV20-1, the J gene TRBJ2-7, with 14 nucleotides matching TRBD2. Germline assignment: CDR1 DFQATT and CDR2 SNEGSKA (reference sequence). With V trimmed by 6 bases and J by 0 bases, 10 bases remained unmatched. The CDR3 consists of 17 residues.

This clonotype was counted ten times or more. V is TRBV2 and J is TRBJ1-1; D might be TRBD1 (5 bases). Germline V gene sequence: CDR1 SNHLY, CDR2 FYNNEI. The germline V and J ends were trimmed by 7 bases and 0 bases, with 15 bases remaining between them. The CDR3 runs to 15 residues. The CDR3 coding sequence is TGTGCCAGCATTCGTGACAGCCGAATGAACACTGAAGCTTTCTTT. Residues: CASIRDSRMNTEAFF.

This clonotype was counted at least ten times. V and J are TRBV24-1 and TRBJ2-5; tentative D call: TRBD1 (6 bases). Germline V lookup: CDR1 KGHDR, CDR2 SFDVKD. Between the trimmed V and J ends, which lost 7 bases and 0 bases, there was a span of 11 bases. The CDR3 runs to 14 residues. The CDR3 bases are TGTGCCACCAGGGCAGGGGAGTACCAAGAGACCCAGTACTTC. Its translation: CATRAGEYQETQYF.

This chain connects TRBV7-9 to TRBJ2-5; TRBD2 aligns across 7 bases. The V segment lost 0 bases and the J segment 7 bases; nucleotides outside the gene matches: 8. The CDR3 has 15 amino acids. Germline CDR1 SEHNR, CDR2 FQNEAQ (reference sequence). CDR3 DNA sequence: TGTGCCAGCAGCTTAGCGGCGGCGGGGGAATGGACCCAGTACTTC. Translated: CASSLAAAGEWTQYF.

V and J are TRBV20-1 and TRBJ1-5; 7 bases map to TRBD1. The germline V gene encodes CDR1 DFQATT and CDR2 SNEGSKA (reference sequence). Germline trimming cut 3 bases from V and 6 bases from J; bases unmatched to any gene: 5. The CDR3 spans 13 residues. As DNA, the CDR3 is TGCAGTGCTAGGGACAGGAGGGTTCAGCCCCAGCATTTT. Translating gives CSARDRRVQPQHF.

This clonotype was recorded at least ten times. The rearrangement uses TRBV27 and TRBJ2-7; 8 bases fit TRBD1. V lost 5 bases to trimming and J lost 6 bases; unmatched junction nucleotides: 9. The CDR3 length is 14 residues. CDR1 is MNHEY and CDR2 is SMNVEV in the germline V gene (reference sequence). Here the CDR3 DNA reads TGTGCCAGCAGTCCCACGGGACAGGTCGTCGAGCAGTACTTC. Residues: CASSPTGQVVEQYF.

This chain connects TRBV28 to TRBJ1-2, with D perhaps TRBD1 (5 bases). Germline CDR1 MDHEN, CDR2 SYDVKM. Trimming removed 3 bases at V and 2 bases at J, with 10 bases between. The CDR3 is 14 amino acids. The DNA of the CDR3 is TGTGCCAGCAGTTTCCCTGGGGGAAACTATGGCTACACCTTC. It yields the protein CASSFPGGNYGYTF.

In this sample, this clonotype turned up many times. The chain carries TRBV7-2 and TRBJ2-7; TRBD2 aligns across 13 bases. Germline CDR1 and CDR2: SGHTA and FQGNSA. The CDR3 runs 16 residues. The V segment lost 4 bases and the J segment 2 bases; nucleotides outside the gene matches: 5. The CDR3 DNA reads TGTGCCAGCAGCTACCGGACTAGCGGGGGCCCCTACGAGCAGTACTTC. It codes for CASSYRTSGGPYEQYF. Variable domain in full (rest from reference TRBV7-2 and TRBJ2-7): GAGVSQSPSNKVTEKGKDVELRCDPISGHTALYWYRQSLGQGLEFLIYFQGNSAPDKSGLPSDRFSAERTGGSVSTLTIQRTQQEDSAVYLCASSYRTSGGPYEQYFGPGTRLTVT.

This clonotype has a handful of counts. The chain carries TRBV19 and TRBJ2-7; 8 bases line up with TRBD1. CDR3 length equals 13 residues. J lost 7 bases, V lost 11 bases, and 13 bases had no gene match. The germline CDR1 and CDR2 sequences are LNHDA and SQIVND (reference sequence). Here the CDR3 reads CAEYRGSRVEQYF. The CDR3 DNA reads as TGTGCCGAGTACAGGGGGTCCAGAGTGGAGCAGTACTTC. Full variable domain (outside the CDR3, taken from reference TRBV19 and TRBJ2-7): DGGITQSPKYLFRKEGQNVTLSCEQNLNHDAMYWYRQDPGQGLRLIYYSQIVNDFQKGDIAEGYSVSREKKESFPLTVTSAQKNPTAFYLCAEYRGSRVEQYFGPGTRLTVT.

V and J are TRBV30 and TRBJ2-7, with 8 positions matching TRBD2. Germline V lookup: CDR1 GTSNPN, CDR2 SVGIG (reference sequence). This CDR3 spans 14 amino acids. The V and J ends lost 4 bases and 0 bases, in that order; junction bases with no gene match: 5. CDR3 amino acids: CAWTHGGGSYEQYF. The CDR3 DNA follows: TGTGCCTGGACCCACGGGGGGGGCTCCTACGAGCAGTACTTC.